Listed below are T cell receptor beta chains from one sample, sequenced in a study of fetal regulatory T cell absence and autoimmunity. Clones were read by immunoSEQ multiplex PCR, and TCRdb kept only the in-frame ones, dropping some. The table has more than 85,000 clones, roughly 78% seen once. Sequencing was carried out using pancreas tissue. These receptors were collected from a male donor with IPEX syndrome. Each CDR3 is given with its conserved first and last residue. A D gene is named only where the DNA matches it firmly. Only some rows state a clone size, as once, few, many or a class for expanded clones.

clone size	V gene	J gene	D gene	CDR3 protein	CDR3 DNA
-	TRBV12-5	TRBJ2-7	TRBD1	CASGSTGLGYYEQYF	TGTGCTAGTGGTTCGACAGGGTTAGGATACTACGAGCAGTACTTC
-	TRBV11-2	TRBJ2-1	TRBD2	CASSNPGLAGVYNEQFF	TGTGCCAGCAGCAATCCGGGACTAGCGGGAGTGTACAATGAGCAGTTCTTC
-	TRBV5-6	TRBJ2-2	-	CASSYHRENTGELFF	TGTGCCAGCAGCTATCACAGGGAGAACACCGGGGAGCTGTTTTTT
-	TRBV6-1	TRBJ2-3	-	CASRRGLQTDTQYF	TGTGCCAGCAGGCGGGGGCTCCAAACAGATACGCAGTATTTT
-	TRBV4-1	TRBJ2-3	-	CASSHARGTDTQYF	TGCGCCAGCAGCCACGCCCGGGGCACAGATACGCAGTATTTT
-	TRBV2	TRBJ2-3	-	CASGTTQYF	TGTGCCAGCGGGACTACGCAGTATTTT
-	TRBV5-1	TRBJ2-1	-	CASSLWLGNEQFF	TGTGCCAGCAGCCTCTGGTTAGGCAATGAGCAGTTCTTC
-	TRBV6-1	TRBJ1-2	-	CASSEPDWAYGYTF	TGTGCCAGCAGTGAACCCGATTGGGCCTATGGCTACACCTTC
few	TRBV6-5	TRBJ2-7	TRBD2	CASSWGGYEQYF	TGTGCCAGCAGTTGGGGGGGCTACGAGCAGTACTTC
-	TRBV11-2	TRBJ1-2	-	CASSLIGRRANYGYTF	TGTGCCAGCAGCTTAATCGGTCGGCGAGCTAACTATGGCTACACCTTC
-	TRBV6-1	TRBJ2-7	TRBD2	CASSEAVAGGPYEQYF	TGTGCCAGCAGTGAAGCTGTAGCGGGAGGGCCCTACGAGCAGTACTTC
-	TRBV5-5	TRBJ2-7	-	CASTAKGVRSSYEQYF	TGTGCCAGCACCGCCAAGGGTGTCAGGAGCTCCTACGAGCAGTACTTC
-	TRBV15	TRBJ1-2	-	CATSRDQGQVYYGYTF	TGTGCCACCAGCAGAGATCAAGGGCAGGTTTATTATGGCTACACCTTC
-	TRBV7-8	TRBJ2-3	TRBD2	CASTRGLAGEFTDTQYF	TGTGCCAGCACCAGGGGGCTAGCGGGAGAATTCACAGATACGCAGTATTTT
-	TRBV30	TRBJ2-1	-	CAWSVGGLNYNEQFF	TGTGCCTGGAGTGTGGGGGGTTTAAACTACAATGAGCAGTTCTTC
-	TRBV18	TRBJ2-7	-	CASSPSGYYEQYF	TGTGCCAGCTCACCTAGCGGTTACTACGAGCAGTACTTC
-	TRBV2	TRBJ2-2	-	CASSVGGRTGELFF	TGTGCCAGCAGTGTCGGGGGGCGCACCGGGGAGCTGTTTTTT
-	TRBV5-1	TRBJ2-7	TRBD1	CASSLVGTGSYEQYF	TGCGCCAGCAGCTTGGTGGGGACAGGGTCCTACGAGCAGTACTTC
few	TRBV21-1	TRBJ1-2	-	CATREGENYGYTF	TGTGCCACCCGGGAGGGAGAAAACTATGGCTACACCTTC
-	TRBV6-5	TRBJ2-3	-	CASGSGVSSDTQYF	TGTGCCAGCGGTAGCGGCGTTTCCTCGGATACGCAGTATTTT
-	TRBV4-2	TRBJ1-1	TRBD1	CASSSSGQSNTEAFF	TGTGCCAGCAGCAGCTCGGGACAGTCGAACACTGAAGCTTTCTTT
few	TRBV27	TRBJ2-7	-	CASSFSGPYEQYF	TGTGCCAGCAGTTTCTCCGGACCCTACGAGCAGTACTTC
-	TRBV7-9	TRBJ2-1	-	CASSPAGNEQFF	TGTGCCAGCAGCCCCGCCGGGAATGAGCAGTTCTTC
-	TRBV19	TRBJ1-1	-	CASSKGTEAFF	TGTGCCAGTAGTAAGGGGACTGAAGCTTTCTTT
-	TRBV5-6	TRBJ2-1	TRBD2	CASSLVGSGDNEQFF	TGTGCCAGCAGCTTGGTGGGTAGCGGGGACAATGAGCAGTTCTTC
few	TRBV9	TRBJ2-3	-	CASSPPRGSTDTQYF	TGTGCCAGCAGCCCCCCTCGGGGTAGCACAGATACGCAGTATTTT
-	TRBV2	TRBJ2-5	TRBD2	CASSSSGSRQETQYF	TGTGCCAGCAGCTCCAGCGGGAGTCGCCAAGAGACCCAGTACTTC
few	TRBV2	TRBJ2-2	-	CASSATDTGELFF	TGTGCCAGCAGTGCCACAGACACCGGGGAGCTGTTTTTT
-	TRBV30	TRBJ1-5	-	CAWSVWGRDNQPQHF	TGTGCCTGGAGTGTCTGGGGACGGGACAATCAGCCCCAGCATTTT
few	TRBV7-9	TRBJ2-4	-	CASSLIRGRGAKNIQYF	TGTGCCAGCAGCTTAATTCGGGGGCGAGGAGCCAAAAACATTCAGTACTTC
-	TRBV6-1	TRBJ2-1	-	CASSGGGISYNEQFF	TGTGCCAGCAGTGGGGGGGGCATCTCCTACAATGAGCAGTTCTTC
-	TRBV27	TRBJ2-5	-	CASSLAAETQYF	TGTGCCAGCAGTTTGGCCGCGGAGACCCAGTACTTC
few	TRBV2	TRBJ2-5	-	CASSERGWETQYF	TGTGCCAGCAGTGAACGGGGGTGGGAGACCCAGTACTTC
few	TRBV10-2	TRBJ2-1	TRBD2	CASSETGGAYNEQFF	TGCGCCAGCAGTGAGACGGGGGGGGCATACAATGAGCAGTTCTTC
few	TRBV7-9	TRBJ2-5	-	CASSLVSVKETQYF	TGTGCCAGCAGCTTAGTATCGGTGAAAGAGACCCAGTACTTC
few	TRBV6-5	TRBJ1-1	-	CASSLGGNTEAFF	TGTGCCAGCAGTCTAGGAGGGAACACTGAAGCTTTCTTT
-	TRBV11-2	TRBJ2-5	-	CASSLALNQETQYF	TGTGCCAGCAGCTTAGCCCTGAACCAAGAGACCCAGTACTTC